A single sample gave rise to the 13 T cell receptor beta chains below, sequenced in a study of T cells in Graves' hyperthyroidism and ophthalmopathy. The TCR beta CDR3 regions underwent amplification using RNA transcripts as the source. With the HTBI primer set, the TCR CDR3 went through a first round of RT-PCR. TCRdb recomputed calls from the multiplex PCR reads with MiXCR, one row per CDR3 protein. This sample carries some 350,000 distinct CDR3 sequences, roughly 15% of them seen once, and the ten largest clones take 34%. The source material was blood. The receptors derive from a woman aged 40 to 50 with Graves' ophthalmopathy.

Ten or more counts support this clonotype. The chain couples TRBV28 to TRBJ1-5; no firm D call. The CDR3 spans 13 residues. The V end was cut by 2 bases, the J end by 9 bases, with 11 bases between. Per the germline V gene, CDR1 is MDHEN and CDR2 is SYDVKM. In DNA form, the CDR3 reads TGTGCCAGCAGTTTAGCCGGACCCCCGCCCCAGCATTTT. Its protein product is CASSLAGPPPQHF.

This clonotype was seen at least ten times. The chain uses TRBV20-1 and TRBJ2-7, with 9 bases lining up with TRBD2. This CDR3 has 15 amino acids. The germline CDR1 and CDR2 sequences are DFQATT and SNEGSKA (reference sequence). Trimming cost V 5 bases and J 5 bases; bases outside gene matches: 13. CDR3 loop: CSADTPGLARDEQYF. The CDR3 DNA sequence: TGCAGTGCTGACACCCCGGGACTAGCTAGGGACGAGCAGTACTTC.

This clonotype was observed at least ten times. V gene TRBV20-1 combines with J gene TRBJ2-5, with D perhaps being TRBD1 or TRBD2 (5 bases each). The CDR3 consists of 13 residues. V lost 6 bases to trimming and J lost 5 bases, with 16 bases between them. Germline V lookup: CDR1 DFQATT, CDR2 SNEGSKA (reference sequence). The chain's CDR3 is CSAEHMGEETQYF. CDR3 DNA: TGCAGTGCGGAACACATGGGGGAGGAGACCCAGTACTTC.

This clonotype has only a few counts. This chain joins TRBV6-1 and TRBJ1-3; no clear D. The germline gives CDR1 MNHNS, CDR2 SASEGT. With 8 bases removed from V and 0 bases from J, the gap between germline ends came to 8 bases. CDR3 length equals 13 residues. CDR3: CASRLISGNTIYF. CDR3 DNA sequence: TGTGCCAGCCGACTCATCTCTGGAAACACCATATATTTT.

In the case of this clonotype: Relative to the germline gene, one junction end is altered; a read error may explain this. The chain employs TRBV6-2 or TRBV6-3 and TRBJ2-2; the D call may be TRBD1 or TRBD2 (5 bases each). The CDR3 length is 16 residues. Germline V gene sequence: CDR1 MNHEY, CDR2 SVGEGT. The CDR3 reads CASSSTTVSNTGELVF. The DNA of the CDR3 is TGTGCCAGCAGTTCGACGACAGTCTCGAACACCGGGGAGCTGGTTTTT.

A few counts support this clonotype. The chain has TRBV7-8 and TRBJ2-5; possibly TRBD1 for D (6 bases). Looked up from germline, CDR1 is SGHVS and CDR2 is FQNEAQ. CDR3 length equals 14 residues. Deletions cut 5 bases from V and 1 base from J, with 11 bases between. CDR3 loop: CASSKEDSQETQYF. The CDR3 coding sequence is TGTGCCAGCAGCAAAGAGGACAGCCAAGAGACCCAGTACTTC. The full variable domain, completed using reference TRBV7-8 and TRBJ2-5, is GAGVSQSPRYKVAKRGQDVALRCDPISGHVSLFWYQQALGQGPEFLTYFQNEAQLDKSGLPSDRFFAERPEGSVSTLKIQRTQQEDSAVYLCASSKEDSQETQYFGPGTRLLVL.

There are a few counts of this clonotype. Sequence at one end of the junction differs from germline and may be a read error. J is TRBJ2-2 and V is TRBV4-1; D may be TRBD2 (5 bases). CDR1 is MGHRA, CDR2 YSYEKL, per germline. CDR3 length equals 18 residues. This CDR3 reads CASSPLNDRQKNTGELSF. The CDR3 DNA reads TGCGCCAGCAGCCCCTTGAACGACCGGCAGAAGAACACCGGGGAGCTGTCTTTT.

The CDR3 region has the DNA TGTGCCAGCAGTTTATGGGGACTAGCGGATAATGAGCAGTTCTTC. Translation: CASSLWGLADNEQFF. This sequence joins TRBV27 and TRBJ2-1; 11 bases are a match to TRBD2. Germline assignment: CDR1 MNHEY and CDR2 SMNVEV (reference sequence). The CDR3 runs to 15 residues. J gave up 7 bases and V 1 base, and 3 bases lay outside the gene matches.

The chain employs TRBV29-1 and TRBJ1-4; D unresolved. This CDR3 region has 15 residues. The germline V gene has CDR1 SQVTM and CDR2 ANQGSEA. Trimming shortened V by 6 bases and J by 7 bases, and 21 bases separated the two germline ends. The CDR3 loop reads CSVAHDLAVGEKLFF. The CDR3 region has the DNA TGCAGCGTCGCACATGACTTGGCAGTAGGTGAAAAACTGTTTTTT.

This clonotype was observed a handful of times. The chain recombines TRBV27 with TRBJ1-1; the D is unclear. The CDR3 totals 16 residues. V lost 6 bases, J lost 6 bases, and 23 bases lay in between. Germline values: CDR1 MNHEY, CDR2 SMNVEV (reference sequence). The CDR3 region is CASRIRSTGGAPEAFF. The CDR3 nucleotides are TGTGCCAGCAGGATCCGATCCACGGGCGGCGCTCCTGAAGCTTTCTTT.

This clonotype turned up a few times. The chain couples TRBV7-4 to TRBJ2-1; the match to TRBD2 covers 8 bases. The CDR3 has 14 residues. From germline, CDR1 is SGHVT and CDR2 SQSDAQ. V lost 6 bases, J lost 7 bases, and 8 bases stayed unmatched. In DNA form, the CDR3 reads TGTGCCAGCAGGGTTCCGTTAGCGGGAAATGAGCAGTTCTTC. This codes for CASRVPLAGNEQFF.

This clonotype appeared many times. V and J are TRBV28 and TRBJ1-1; TRBD1 matches at 9 bases. The germline V gene has CDR1 MDHEN and CDR2 SYDVKM. The V segment lost 2 bases and the J segment 11 bases; nucleotides outside the gene matches: 6. This CDR3 has 13 residues. The CDR3, as DNA: TGTGCCAGCAGTTTACCGGACAGGGGACGGGCTTTCTTT. Its translation is CASSLPDRGRAFF. Supplemented by reference TRBV28 and TRBJ1-1, the full variable domain reads DVKVTQSSRYLVKRTGEKVFLECVQDMDHENMFWYRQDPGLGLRLIYFSYDVKMKEKGDIPEGYSVSREKKERFSLILESASTNQTSMYLCASSLPDRGRAFFGQGTRLTVV.

The table lists this clonotype with many counts. This chain connects TRBV20-1 to TRBJ1-1; TRBD1 matches 8 bases. Germline CDR1 and CDR2: DFQATT and SNEGSKA (reference sequence). This CDR3 comprises 14 residues. Trimming cost V 4 bases and J 10 bases; bases outside gene matches: 14. The DNA for the CDR3 is TGCAGTGCTAAACGACAGGGGAACCGCATAGCAGCTTTCTTT. It specifies CSAKRQGNRIAAFF.